The text below deals with one T cell receptor (beta chain). Its antigen remains unidentified. The entry originates in a study of cytomegalovirus exposure and HLA in healthy donors. Whole-study results and caveats: Cytomegalovirus-associated TCR beta chains were listed, numbering over 150. In vitro, a few CMV-associated chains proved specific for CMV antigens. Most of the TCR beta V segments (in an earlier analysis) were productive either about 87% or about 30% of the time.

The PCR used 60 Vbeta and 13 Jbeta primers. TCRdb's table, derived via immunoSEQ multiplex PCR, lists solely in-frame clones and lacks some. The sample includes roughly 62,000 clones. CDR1 and CDR2 from the germline V gene are MNHNS and SASEGT. Trimming at V came to 9 bases and at J to 6 bases, leaving 7 bases not matched to a gene. The CDR3 is 15 residues long. The rearrangement links TRBV6-1 to TRBJ2-3; 15 bases match TRBD2. Input material: PBMCs. This TCR was recovered from a woman in her late teens or twenties in good health and CMV-seronegative. DNA for the CDR3: TGTGCCAGTATGGGACTAGCGGGGGGACCTGATACGCAGTATTTT. It codes for CASMGLAGGPDTQYF.